The entry that follows covers one T cell receptor beta chain sequence. The sample originates from a study of blood T cell repertoires in COVID-19. Authors' analysis steps: By means of reference gene primer amplification, nucleated cell counts were estimated. Clones were read by immunoSEQ multiplex PCR, and TCRdb kept only the in-frame ones, dropping some. V and J calls and clone size are those listed in that table; D and trimming were worked out from the DNA. The table lists 25,000 to 35,000 clones, about 89% of them singletons. The receptor was derived from a human donor with active COVID-19. The donor label of this sample is uncertain. The specimen was peripheral blood.

CDR3 sequence (DNA): TGTGCCAGCAGCTTGCAGGGGCCTAGCACAGATACGCAGTATTTT. As protein: CASSLQGPSTDTQYF. The chain recombines TRBV5-5 with TRBJ2-3, with a possible D match to TRBD1 (6 bases). V was trimmed by 1 base and J by 0 bases, leaving 9 bases between them. Germline CDR1 is SGHKS and CDR2 is YYEKEE (reference sequence). CDR3 length equals 15 residues. Supplemented by reference TRBV5-5 and TRBJ2-3, the full variable domain reads DAGVTQSPTHLIKTRGQQVTLRCSPISGHKSVSWYQQVLGQGPQFIFQYYEKEERGRGNFPDRFSARQFPNYSSELNVNALLLGDSALYLCASSLQGPSTDTQYFGPGTRLTVL.